The 24 T cell receptor beta chains reported below all come from one sample, sequenced in a study of early T cells in non-severe SARS-CoV-2 infection (dated by TCRdb to the early 2020s). The method behind the library was 5' RACE. The listed sequencing device is NextSeq 500. In-frame beta chains were kept once TCRdb had trimmed the public reads at Q25 with fastp and called clones with MiXCR. Each entry merges the rows of one CDR3 protein and shows their most common DNA and genes. This sample lists 65,000 to 95,000 distinct CDR3 sequences; 8.5% to 10% were detected once. The top ten constitute roughly 5% of the sample. The source material was whole blood. The receptors originated from an adult who was a healthcare worker with PCR-confirmed SARS-CoV-2 infection or an uninfected control (not recorded which).

This clonotype occurred many times. The V call is TRBV5-1, the J call TRBJ2-3, with 10 positions matching TRBD2. The CDR3 extends over 15 amino acids. V dropped 5 bases and J dropped 2; count of bases not matched to a gene: 5. CDR1 and CDR2 (germline): SGHRS, YFSETQ. The CDR3 DNA follows: TGCGCCAGCAGAAGTCTAGCGGGAGTCACAGATACGCAGTATTTT. Its protein product is CASRSLAGVTDTQYF.

The table lists this clonotype with a few counts. This chain connects TRBV11-2 to TRBJ2-5; D might be TRBD2 (5 bases). The ends were cut back, 5 bases at V and 5 bases at J, with 12 bases in the middle. This CDR3 comprises 13 residues. The germline V gene has CDR1 SGHAT and CDR2 FQNNGV. Written as DNA, the CDR3 is TGTGCCAGCAGCAGGGTTCCGGGGGAGACCCAGTACTTC. As protein: CASSRVPGETQYF.

This clonotype was recorded a few times. The chain's CDR3 is CASSQQAGNPYEQYF. The CDR3 DNA is TGTGCCAGCAGCCAGCAGGCGGGGAACCCCTACGAGCAGTACTTC. The gene calls are TRBV3-1 and TRBJ2-7; D might be TRBD2 (6 bases). The V end was cut by 3 bases, the J end by 2 bases, with 14 bases between. The CDR3 consists of 15 residues. Germline assignment: CDR1 LGHDT and CDR2 YNNKEL (reference sequence).

This clonotype was counted between two and nine times. The chain couples TRBV27 to TRBJ2-4, with D possibly being TRBD2 (5 bases). From germline, CDR1 is MNHEY and CDR2 SMNVEV (reference sequence). CDR3 length: 11 residues. V was cut by 8 bases and J by 11 bases, with 13 bases left in between. The CDR3 DNA sequence: TGTGCCAGCTCCGGCGGGTGGCTTCAGTACTTC. Protein sequence: CASSGGWLQYF.

The table lists this clonotype with many counts. The rearrangement links TRBV5-4 to TRBJ2-5; D gene unclear. The V gene's germline CDR1 is SGHNT and CDR2 YYREEE (reference sequence). Trimming left V 1 base short and J 5 bases short, with 9 bases between. The CDR3 has 13 amino acids. In DNA form, the CDR3 reads TGTGCCAGCAGCTTGCCTCAGTACGAGACCCAGTACTTC. Encoded protein: CASSLPQYETQYF.

This clonotype was seen at least ten times. The chain employs TRBV4-2 and TRBJ2-3; perhaps D is TRBD1 or TRBD2 (5 bases each). Germline lookup yields CDR1 LGHNA and CDR2 YNFKEQ. V was pared by 7 bases and J by 0 bases, with 11 bases between. The CDR3 has 14 residues. As DNA, the CDR3 is TGTGCCAGCACCCGGGACCCTAGCACAGATACGCAGTATTTT. Translating gives CASTRDPSTDTQYF.

This clonotype was seen a handful of times. The rearrangement uses TRBV10-2 and TRBJ2-1; D is undetermined. Looked up from germline, CDR1 is WSHSY and CDR2 is SAAADI. The CDR3 contains 11 residues. V was cut by 6 bases and J by 6 bases, with 6 bases left in between. CDR3: CASREVNEQFF. The CDR3 DNA is TGCGCCAGCAGAGAGGTCAATGAGCAGTTCTTC.

This chain links TRBV20-1 with TRBJ2-3, with D unresolved. Trimming shortened V by 8 bases and J by 3 bases, and 6 bases separated the two germline ends. The CDR3 runs 10 residues. Germline CDR1 reads DFQATT; CDR2 reads SNEGSKA (reference sequence). The CDR3 protein is CSTFTDTQYF. The CDR3 nucleotides read TGCAGTACGTTTACAGATACGCAGTATTTT.

This rearrangement joins TRBV28 to TRBJ2-7, with 9 bases fitting TRBD2. The CDR3 runs to 16 residues. Trimming cost V 4 bases and J 0 bases; bases outside gene matches: 7. The germline gives CDR1 MDHEN, CDR2 SYDVKM. CDR3 nucleotide sequence: TGTGCCAGCAGTTCTCCGGGACTAGCATACTCCTACGAGCAGTACTTC. This translates into CASSSPGLAYSYEQYF.

This chain connects TRBV10-3 to TRBJ1-2; possible D gene TRBD1, 5 bases. Trimming took 6 bases from V and 8 from J, leaving 13 bases between them. Germline values: CDR1 ENHRY, CDR2 SYGVKD. There are 12 residues in the CDR3. The CDR3 reads CAIRETVEGYTF. The CDR3 region has the DNA TGTGCCATCAGAGAGACAGTGGAGGGCTACACCTTC.

The table lists this clonotype with a few counts. This chain connects TRBV7-9 to TRBJ2-7, with 14 bases identical to TRBD2. The trim removed 5 bases at V and 3 bases at J, leaving 9 bases unmatched. This CDR3 is 17 amino acids long. Per the germline V gene, CDR1 is SEHNR and CDR2 is FQNEAQ (reference sequence). The CDR3 DNA reads as TGTGCCAGCAGCCGGGGACTAGCGGGAGTCGTTGGCTACGAGCAGTACTTC. Translating gives CASSRGLAGVVGYEQYF.

The sample holds many counts of this clonotype. The V gene is TRBV4-1, the J gene TRBJ2-7; unclear D gene. Germline values: CDR1 MGHRA, CDR2 YSYEKL. There are 14 residues in the CDR3. The V end was cut by 2 bases, the J end by 1 base, with 9 bases between. This CDR3 is CASSQSSPSYEQYF. In DNA form, the CDR3 reads TGCGCCAGCAGCCAAAGTAGCCCTTCCTACGAGCAGTACTTC.

This clonotype was seen many times. The chain couples TRBV11-2 to TRBJ1-5; the D gene is possibly TRBD1 (6 bases). V lost 1 base and J lost 2, with 9 bases in between. Germline loops: CDR1 SGHAT, CDR2 FQNNGV. The CDR3 loop spans 15 amino acids. The CDR3: CASSLAGGGNQPQHF. Written as DNA, the CDR3 is TGTGCCAGCAGCTTAGCGGGGGGCGGCAATCAGCCCCAGCATTTT.

V is TRBV20-1 and J is TRBJ1-4; D remains unclear. Per the germline V gene, CDR1 is DFQATT and CDR2 is SNEGSKA (reference sequence). Trimming removed 0 bases from V and 10 bases from J, with 12 bases in between. The length of the CDR3 is 13 residues. The CDR3 DNA follows: TGCAGTGCTAGAGATGGCCCAAAGGGAAAACTGTTTTTT. The encoded protein is CSARDGPKGKLFF.

This clonotype appeared many times. The genes are TRBV14 and TRBJ1-1; D uncertain. The germline V gene has CDR1 SGHDN and CDR2 FVKESK. The CDR3 length is 17 residues. Trimming stripped 0 bases from V and 1 base from J, with 15 bases between. CDR3 in amino acids: CASSQEKLRGKNTEAFF. As DNA, the CDR3 is TGTGCCAGCAGCCAAGAGAAATTGCGGGGTAAGAACACTGAAGCTTTCTTT. Complete variable domain (other parts from reference TRBV14 and TRBJ1-1): EAGVTQFPSHSVIEKGQTVTLRCDPISGHDNLYWYRRVMGKEIKFLLHFVKESKQDESGMPNNRFLAERTGGTYSTLKVQPAELEDSGVYFCASSQEKLRGKNTEAFFGQGTRLTVV.

This clonotype was seen a handful of times. The gene calls are TRBV5-1 and TRBJ2-2; 9 positions agree with TRBD2. Per germline, CDR1 SGHRS and CDR2 YFSETQ. The junction had 5 bases not matched to a gene; V was cut back by 7 bases and J by 4 bases. The CDR3 spans 14 residues. Written as DNA, the CDR3 is TGCGCCAGCGGATATAGCGGGAGCACCGGGGAGCTGTTTTTT. Encoded protein: CASGYSGSTGELFF.

This clonotype was detected many times. The chain has TRBV30 and TRBJ2-2; D uncertain. The CDR3 has 12 residues. The V gene lost 3 bases and the J gene lost 2 bases, with 4 bases spanning the gap. Germline assignment: CDR1 GTSNPN and CDR2 SVGIG (reference sequence). The CDR3 sequence: CAWSLNTGELFF. CDR3 sequence (DNA): TGTGCCTGGAGCCTCAACACCGGGGAGCTGTTTTTT.

This clonotype was observed at least ten times. The V and J genes are TRBV27 and TRBJ2-7; D possibly corresponds to TRBD2 (5 bases). Germline V lookup: CDR1 MNHEY, CDR2 SMNVEV (reference sequence). The germline V and J ends were trimmed by 5 bases and 0 bases, with 17 bases remaining between them. CDR3 length: 16 residues. CDR3: CASSPLAGRSSYEQYF. The CDR3 coding sequence is TGTGCCAGCAGTCCCCTGGCGGGTAGGAGCTCCTACGAGCAGTACTTC.

This clonotype occurred many times. The rearrangement joins TRBV12-3 or TRBV12-4 to TRBJ1-1, with TRBD1 identical over 8 bases. J lost 5 bases, V lost 9 bases, and 5 bases had no gene match. This CDR3 spans 12 amino acids. The CDR3, as DNA: TGTGCCAGTGGACAGGGCCGGACTGAAGCTTTCTTT. Its translation: CASGQGRTEAFF.

This clonotype has at least ten counts. The chain recombines TRBV4-1 with TRBJ2-1; D is tentatively TRBD1 or TRBD2 (5 bases each). The V gene lost 0 bases and the J gene lost 8 bases, with 14 bases spanning the gap. The CDR3 is made up of 15 amino acids. Germline-derived CDR1 and CDR2 are MGHRA and YSYEKL. CDR3: CASSQDRGVVDEQFF. The CDR3 bases are TGCGCCAGCAGCCAAGATCGAGGGGTAGTTGATGAGCAGTTCTTC.

The rearrangement uses TRBV6-1 and TRBJ1-2, with TRBD1 matching over 7 bases. Losses at the gene ends were 6 bases for V and 4 bases for J; bases not matched to a gene: 8. Per the germline V gene, CDR1 is MNHNS and CDR2 is SASEGT. The CDR3 sequence is 14 residues long. The CDR3 loop reads CASRETGTAYGYTF. CDR3 in DNA: TGTGCCAGCAGGGAAACCGGGACAGCCTATGGCTACACCTTC.

There are many counts of this clonotype. The rearrangement joins TRBV20-1 to TRBJ1-2; D is undetermined. CDR1 is DFQATT and CDR2 is SNEGSKA in the germline V gene (reference sequence). The V and J ends lost 4 bases and 0 bases respectively, with 12 bases between them. The CDR3 extends over 14 amino acids. CDR3 amino acids: CSATRVLSNYGYTF. CDR3 nucleotide sequence: TGCAGTGCTACCCGTGTCTTATCTAACTATGGCTACACCTTC.

This clonotype was detected many times. This chain links TRBV18 with TRBJ1-1; D not resolved. Deletions cut 4 bases from V and 1 base from J, with 10 bases between. CDR3 length: 14 residues. Germline CDR1 reads KGHSH; CDR2 reads LQKENI. CDR3 DNA sequence: TGTGCCAGCTCACGCGAACCCAGGAACACTGAAGCTTTCTTT. Its translation: CASSREPRNTEAFF.

This sequence joins TRBV2 and TRBJ2-2; 13 nucleotides line up with TRBD2. Germline V gene sequence: CDR1 SNHLY, CDR2 FYNNEI. This CDR3 is built from 18 residues. V shed 3 bases, J shed 5 bases, and the junction held 9 bases outside the gene matches. DNA of the CDR3: TGTGCCAGCAGTGACTTGGGTACTAGCGGGAGGGGAACCGGGGAGCTGTTTTTT. Amino acids: CASSDLGTSGRGTGELFF.